One T cell receptor beta chain is described in this entry. The antigen remains undetermined. This record comes from a study of T cell repertoires in aging, cancer and after chemotherapy. Multiplex touch-down PCR with TRB-A/B primers amplified rearranged V-D-J TRB sequences. One entry per CDR3 protein results from TCRdb running MiXCR on the multiplex PCR reads. The data contain approximately 20,000 distinct CDR3 sequences, 37% of them singletons. Study-level results: Compared with age-matched healthy donors, untreated hematological or solid cancer patients showed higher blood TCR clonality.

Amplification of TCR beta used genomic DNA extracted from peripheral blood. The source is a human donor with a solid tumor. The source material was blood.

The CDR3 sequence is CASSQGWGPTDTQYF. The CDR3 bases are TGTGCCAGCAGCCAAGGATGGGGGCCCACAGATACGCAGTATTTT. This chain joins TRBV14 and TRBJ2-3; a possible D gene is TRBD1 (6 bases). The V and J ends lost 1 base and 2 bases respectively, with 10 bases between them. This CDR3 comprises 15 residues. The germline gives CDR1 SGHDN, CDR2 FVKESK.